What follows is one T cell receptor (beta chain) and its context. The data derive from a study of OX40 agonist ivuxolimab in advanced cancers. This CDR3 region has 14 residues. Germline CDR1 is LNHDA and CDR2 is SQIVND (reference sequence). The J segment lost 0 bases and the V segment lost 7 bases, leaving 5 bases of the junction unmatched. Here immunoSEQ multiplex PCR was the method, and the copy in TCRdb shows in-frame clones only, minus some. The profile shows 70,000 to 75,000 clones, roughly nine tenths of them singletons. Material: CD4+ or CD8+ T cells sorted from blood, obtained in a trial of the OX40 agonist ivuxolimab. The V gene is TRBV19, the J gene TRBJ1-1; 7 bases are shared with TRBD1. This sequence was found in an adult with an advanced solid tumor such as melanoma, head and neck, liver or kidney cancer. The CDR3 nucleotides read TGTGCCAGTATTCGGGACAGTTTGAACACTGAAGCTTTCTTT. Translation: CASIRDSLNTEAFF.